These 24 T cell receptor beta chains originate from one sample sequenced in a study of blood T cell repertoires in COVID-19 (dated by TCRdb to 2018 to 2020). Libraries were made using the immunoSEQ multiplex PCR assay. The table was pulled from immuneACCESS by TCRdb, which kept in-frame rearrangements only. Such tables lose some clones; where checked, under half of the loss comes from unresolved V genes, and the rest has no known cause. The sample table holds 200,000 to 250,000 clones, of which roughly 84% were seen once. The ten largest clones represent 15% to 20% of the sample. Sequencing input: peripheral blood. The receptors were gathered from a woman of 80 years or more with active or convalescent COVID-19.

This chain connects TRBV4-1 to TRBJ2-2, with D perhaps matching TRBD1 (6 bases). The ends were cut back, 4 bases at V and 8 bases at J, with 14 bases in the middle. From germline, CDR1 is MGHRA and CDR2 YSYEKL. This CDR3 has 14 amino acids. For the CDR3, the DNA is TGCGCCAGCAGCCCAGGAGTGAGGGGGGGGGAGCTGTTTTTT. It yields the protein CASSPGVRGGELFF.

This sequence joins TRBV27 and TRBJ2-4, with TRBD2 matching 10 bases. Germline CDR1 reads MNHEY; CDR2 reads SMNVEV (reference sequence). V dropped 4 bases and J dropped 6; count of bases not matched to a gene: 3. CDR3 size: 14 residues. CDR3 coding DNA: TGTGCCAGCAGTTCAGCGGGGGGGAGAAACATTCAGTACTTC. This codes for CASSSAGGRNIQYF.

This chain uses TRBV7-2 with TRBJ2-1; possibly TRBD1 for D (6 bases). Germline V gene lookup returns CDR1 SGHTA and CDR2 FQGNSA. The CDR3 is 12 residues long. V lost 6 bases and J lost 9, with 12 bases in between. The CDR3 nucleotides are TGTGCCAGCAGATTGGGGGCTACTGAGCAGTTCTTC. This encodes CASRLGATEQFF.

This clone is a singleton in its sample. The genes are TRBV3-1 (or the pseudogene TRBV3-2) and TRBJ2-5, with 10 bases identical to TRBD2. Germline V gene sequence: CDR1 LGHDT, CDR2 YNNKEL (reference sequence). Trimming removed 1 base from V and 3 bases from J; junction bases left unmatched: 2. There are 15 residues in the CDR3. CDR3 residues: CASSQVTSGKETQYF. The CDR3 DNA reads TGTGCCAGCAGCCAAGTTACTAGCGGGAAAGAGACCCAGTACTTC.

The chain joins TRBV19 to TRBJ1-5, with D perhaps TRBD1 (6 bases). V gave up 3 bases and J gave up 6 bases, with 12 bases separating them. Germline V gene lookup returns CDR1 LNHDA and CDR2 SQIVND (reference sequence). The CDR3 is 14 amino acids. CDR3 nucleotides: TGTGCCAGTAGTATGGACCAGGGGATTCAGCCCCAGCATTTT. Residues: CASSMDQGIQPQHF.

The chain uses TRBV4-3 and TRBJ2-3; 8 nucleotides align to TRBD1. The CDR3 loop spans 19 amino acids. The junction had 11 bases not matched to a gene; V was cut back by 0 bases and J by 0 bases. Germline loops: CDR1 LGHNA, CDR2 YSLEER. The CDR3 DNA is TGCGCCAGCAGCCAAGACCGAACCCTCGGGACAGGAAGCACAGATACGCAGTATTTT. Amino acids: CASSQDRTLGTGSTDTQYF.

The chain couples TRBV2 to TRBJ2-1, with 9 positions matching TRBD1. Germline CDR1 and CDR2: SNHLY and FYNNEI. The CDR3 spans 13 residues. The V gene end was trimmed by 7 bases and the J gene end by 6 bases; junction bases not matched to a gene: 4. The DNA of the CDR3 is TGTGCCAGCACCGGACAGGGGACCAATGAGCAGTTCTTC. This sequence encodes CASTGQGTNEQFF.

This rearrangement joins TRBV7-2 to TRBJ1-6; D gene uncertain. The V end was cut by 1 base, the J end by 8 bases, with 18 bases between. Per the germline V gene, CDR1 is SGHTA and CDR2 is FQGNSA. CDR3 length equals 17 residues. CDR3 sequence: CASSLEVVRWEYSPLHF. The CDR3 DNA is TGTGCCAGCAGCTTAGAAGTAGTCAGATGGGAGTATTCACCCCTCCACTTT.

This chain uses TRBV14 with TRBJ2-1, with 10 bases that match TRBD2. CDR1 is SGHDN, CDR2 FVKESK, per germline. V shed 4 bases and J 5 bases; nucleotides not matched to a gene: 5. This CDR3 region has 15 residues. The CDR3: CASSPPGLANNEQFF. CDR3 nucleotide sequence: TGTGCCAGCAGCCCCCCGGGACTAGCGAACAATGAGCAGTTCTTC.

This chain joins TRBV21-1 and TRBJ2-1; the D call of TRBD2 is as the table states it, not checked on the DNA. TRBV21-1 is annotated as a pseudogene. This CDR3 spans 15 amino acids. The DNA of the CDR3 is TGTGCCAGCAGCAAATCAACGGGAGGGTTCAATGAGCAGTTCTTC. It encodes CASSKSTGGFNEQFF.

The chain combines TRBV4-2 with TRBJ1-3; 8 positions match TRBD1. Germline loops: CDR1 LGHNA, CDR2 YNFKEQ. The CDR3 covers 17 residues. The J segment lost 0 bases and the V segment lost 3 bases, leaving 7 bases of the junction unmatched. The CDR3 region has the DNA TGTGCCAGCAGCCACTTGGGACAGGCCCACTCTGGAAACACCATATATTTT. Protein product: CASSHLGQAHSGNTIYF.

This sequence joins TRBV28 and TRBJ1-6, with D perhaps TRBD1 (5 bases). Deletions cut 5 bases from V and 10 bases from J, with 21 bases between. Germline CDR1 reads MDHEN; CDR2 reads SYDVKM. This CDR3 has 16 residues. This chain's CDR3 is CASSPSNGRVGSPLHF. The CDR3, as DNA: TGTGCCAGCAGTCCCAGCAACGGCAGGGTAGGATCACCCCTCCACTTT.

The rearrangement joins TRBV6-6 to TRBJ1-4; a weak D match, TRBD1 (6 bases). The V end lost 6 bases, the J end lost 5 bases, and 13 bases lay between the germline ends. Germline CDR1 MNHNY, CDR2 SVGAGI (reference sequence). CDR3 length equals 14 residues. Here the CDR3 DNA reads TGTGCCAGCAGACGGACAGATCAGAATGAAAAACTGTTTTTT. Encoded protein: CASRRTDQNEKLFF.

The chain employs TRBV24-1 and TRBJ2-1; D perhaps matches TRBD1 (6 bases). The germline V and J ends were trimmed by 2 bases and 8 bases, with 21 bases remaining between them. The CDR3 is 17 amino acids. Germline V CDR1 and CDR2: KGHDR, SFDVKD. The CDR3 nucleotides are TGTGCCACCAGTGATTCCAGACACAGGGTCTCAGGCCATGAGCAGTTCTTC. This gives the protein CATSDSRHRVSGHEQFF.

The chain links TRBV9 to TRBJ1-5, with 7 bases lining up with TRBD1. The CDR3 sequence is 14 residues long. Germline V lookup: CDR1 SGDLS, CDR2 YYNGEE. Trimming cost V 4 bases and J 4 bases; bases outside gene matches: 5. CDR3 loop: CASSPAGGNQPQHF. Here the CDR3 DNA reads TGTGCCAGCAGCCCTGCAGGGGGGAATCAGCCCCAGCATTTT.

The genes are TRBV6-6 and TRBJ2-3; D not resolved. The CDR3 runs 14 residues. V was trimmed by 0 bases and J by 2 bases, leaving 6 bases between them. Germline lookup yields CDR1 MNHNY and CDR2 SVGAGI (reference sequence). CDR3 residues: CASSYSRYTDTQYF. The CDR3 DNA reads as TGTGCCAGCAGTTACTCCAGGTACACAGATACGCAGTATTTT.

CDR3 loop: CASSSLLANEQFF. In DNA form, the CDR3 reads TGTGCCAGCAGTTCCCTACTAGCGAACGAGCAGTTCTTC. The rearrangement joins TRBV12-3 or TRBV12-4 to TRBJ2-1; 7 nucleotides agree with TRBD2. Losses at the gene ends were 4 bases for V and 10 bases for J; bases not matched to a gene: 7. The CDR3 contains 13 residues.

The genes are TRBV19 and TRBJ1-6, with TRBD1 matching over 7 bases. The ends lost 3 bases at V and 0 bases at J; junction bases unmatched: 2. This CDR3 spans 16 amino acids. Germline loops: CDR1 LNHDA, CDR2 SQIVND (reference sequence). CDR3: CASSMGQSSYNSPLHF. The CDR3, as DNA: TGTGCCAGTAGTATGGGACAGAGCTCCTATAATTCACCCCTCCACTTT.

The chain joins TRBV3-1 (or the pseudogene TRBV3-2) to TRBJ1-1; maybe TRBD1 (6 bases). Germline V gene data show CDR1 as LGHDT and CDR2 as YNNKEL (reference sequence). V gave up 4 bases and J gave up 7 bases, with 16 bases separating them. The CDR3 loop spans 14 amino acids. The CDR3 loop reads CASSLQGAQVEAFF. CDR3 nucleotides: TGTGCCAGCAGCCTACAGGGAGCGCAGGTTGAAGCTTTCTTT.

This clone was picked up one time. This sequence joins TRBV10-3 and TRBJ2-3; 8 bases fit TRBD2. V gave up 11 bases and J gave up 4 bases; unmatched junction bases: 11. CDR1 ENHRY and CDR2 SYGVKD come from the germline V gene. The length of the CDR3 is 14 residues. Written as DNA, the CDR3 is TGTGCCGCAGGGACTAGTAGTGGCTCAGATACGCAGTATTTT. It specifies CAAGTSSGSDTQYF.

The V gene is TRBV19, the J gene TRBJ2-1, with TRBD2 identical over 15 bases. Losses at the gene ends were 5 bases for V and 5 bases for J; bases not matched to a gene: 10. The germline CDR1 and CDR2 sequences are LNHDA and SQIVND (reference sequence). CDR3 length equals 18 residues. The CDR3, as DNA: TGTGCCAGTAGTTCCCGGACTAGCGGGAGGGCCCACGACAATGAGCAGTTCTTC. Translating gives CASSSRTSGRAHDNEQFF.

This clone occurred once. In nucleotides, the CDR3 is TGTGCCAGCAGCCCCAGCGGACAGGTTTACGACGAGCAGTACTTC. As protein: CASSPSGQVYDEQYF. The V and J genes are TRBV7-9 and TRBJ2-7, with 7 bases identical to TRBD1. In germline, CDR1 is SEHNR, CDR2 FQNEAQ (reference sequence). This CDR3 has 15 residues. Losses at the gene ends were 5 bases for V and 5 bases for J; bases not matched to a gene: 12.

This clone was counted once. The rearrangement joins TRBV2 to TRBJ2-1, with D perhaps TRBD1 (6 bases). CDR3 length equals 14 residues. CDR1 and CDR2 from the germline V gene are SNHLY and FYNNEI. The V end was cut by 0 bases, the J end by 12 bases, with 15 bases between. CDR3 bases: TGTGCCAGCAGTGAAGCGCTCAGGGGCGAGGTGCAGTTCTTC. It specifies CASSEALRGEVQFF.

This clone was found a few times. The chain uses TRBV6-6 and TRBJ1-3; D is perhaps TRBD1 (5 bases). The length of the CDR3 is 12 residues. The ends were cut back, 4 bases at V and 8 bases at J, with 9 bases in the middle. The germline CDR1 and CDR2 sequences are MNHNY and SVGAGI (reference sequence). CDR3 amino acids: CASSSSRDTIYF. The CDR3 nucleotides read TGTGCCAGCAGTTCATCCAGGGACACCATATATTTT.